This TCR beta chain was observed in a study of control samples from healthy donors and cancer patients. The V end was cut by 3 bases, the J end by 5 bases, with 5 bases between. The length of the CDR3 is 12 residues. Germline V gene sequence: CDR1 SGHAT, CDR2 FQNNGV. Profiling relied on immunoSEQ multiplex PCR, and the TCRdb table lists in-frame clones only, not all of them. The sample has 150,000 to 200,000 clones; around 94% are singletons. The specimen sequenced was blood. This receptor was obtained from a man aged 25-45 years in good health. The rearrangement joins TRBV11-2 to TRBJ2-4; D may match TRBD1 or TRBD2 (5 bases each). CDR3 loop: CASSLGENIQYF. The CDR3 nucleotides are TGTGCCAGCAGCTTGGGGGAAAACATTCAGTACTTC.